This TCR beta chain was sequenced for a study of blood T cells in healthy people across ages. This CDR3 contains 14 residues. V was pared by 3 bases and J by 5 bases, with 12 bases between. Per the germline V gene, CDR1 is MGHDK and CDR2 is SYGVNS. Primed by a sample-barcoded 5' primer and a J-beta primer mix, a second PCR proceeded for roughly 7 to 12 cycles. MiXCR, applied by TCRdb to the 5' RACE reads, yields one record per CDR3 protein. The table lists nearly 800,000 distinct CDR3 sequences, 45% to 70% of them singletons. This clonotype was sampled from a man in his forties or fifties in good health. The chain uses TRBV25-1 and TRBJ2-3, with D perhaps TRBD2 (6 bases). The sequenced material came from blood. The CDR3 reads CASSDRRGRDTQYF. CDR3 nucleotides: TGTGCCAGCAGTGACCGACGGGGGAGAGATACGCAGTATTTT.